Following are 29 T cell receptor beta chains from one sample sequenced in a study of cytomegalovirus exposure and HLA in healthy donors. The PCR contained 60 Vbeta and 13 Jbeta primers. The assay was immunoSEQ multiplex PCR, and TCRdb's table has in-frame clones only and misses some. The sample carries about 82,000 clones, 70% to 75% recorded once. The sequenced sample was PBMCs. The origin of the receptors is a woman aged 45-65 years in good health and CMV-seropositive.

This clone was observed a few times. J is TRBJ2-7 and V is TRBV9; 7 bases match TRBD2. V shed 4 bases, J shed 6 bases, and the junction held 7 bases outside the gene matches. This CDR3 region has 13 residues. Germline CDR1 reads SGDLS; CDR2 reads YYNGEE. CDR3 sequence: CASSTGEGSEQYF. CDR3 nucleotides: TGTGCCAGCAGCACCGGGGAGGGGAGCGAGCAGTACTTC.

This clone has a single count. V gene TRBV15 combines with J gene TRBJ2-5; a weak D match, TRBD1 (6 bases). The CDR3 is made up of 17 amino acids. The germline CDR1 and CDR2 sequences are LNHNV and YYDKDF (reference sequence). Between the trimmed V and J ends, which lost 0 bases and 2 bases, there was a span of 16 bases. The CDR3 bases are TGTGCCACCAGCAGAGAGATGACAGGAACCGCACAAGAGACCCAGTACTTC. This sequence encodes CATSREMTGTAQETQYF.

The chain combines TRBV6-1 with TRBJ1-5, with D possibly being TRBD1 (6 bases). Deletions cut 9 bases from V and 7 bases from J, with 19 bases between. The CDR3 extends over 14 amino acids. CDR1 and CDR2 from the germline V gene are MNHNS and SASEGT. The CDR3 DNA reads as TGTGCCAGGGGGCTTTGGGGGCGACAGCAGCCCCAGCATTTT. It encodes CARGLWGRQQPQHF.

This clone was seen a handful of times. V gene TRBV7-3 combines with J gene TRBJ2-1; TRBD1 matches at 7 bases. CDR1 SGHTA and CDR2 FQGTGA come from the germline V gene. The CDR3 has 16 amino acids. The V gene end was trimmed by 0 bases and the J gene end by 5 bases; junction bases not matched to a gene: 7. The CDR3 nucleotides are TGTGCCAGCAGCTTAACGGAGACAGGGCAGAACAATGAGCAGTTCTTC. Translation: CASSLTETGQNNEQFF.

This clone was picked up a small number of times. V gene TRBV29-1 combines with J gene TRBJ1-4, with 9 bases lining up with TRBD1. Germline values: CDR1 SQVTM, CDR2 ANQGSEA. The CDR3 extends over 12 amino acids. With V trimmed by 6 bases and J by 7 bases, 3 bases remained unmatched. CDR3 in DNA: TGCAGCGTGGAGGACAGGGGTGAAAAACTGTTTTTT. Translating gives CSVEDRGEKLFF. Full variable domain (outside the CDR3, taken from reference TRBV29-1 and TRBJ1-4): SAVISQKPSRDICQRGTSLTIQCQVDSQVTMMFWYRQQPGQSLTLIATANQGSEATYESGFVIDKFPISRPNLTFSTLTVSNMSPEDSSIYLCSVEDRGEKLFFGSGTQLSVL.

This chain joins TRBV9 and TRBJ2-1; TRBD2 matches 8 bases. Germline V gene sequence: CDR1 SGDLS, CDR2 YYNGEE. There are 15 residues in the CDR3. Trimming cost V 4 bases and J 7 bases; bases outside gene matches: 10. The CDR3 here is CASSPRGARLNEQFF. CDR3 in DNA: TGTGCCAGCAGCCCGCGGGGGGCCCGACTAAATGAGCAGTTCTTC.

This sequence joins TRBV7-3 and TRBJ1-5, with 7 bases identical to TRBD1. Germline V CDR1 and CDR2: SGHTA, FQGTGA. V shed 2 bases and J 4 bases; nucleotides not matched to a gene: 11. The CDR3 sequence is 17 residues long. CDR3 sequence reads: CASSLYPDRDRNQPQHF. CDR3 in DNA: TGTGCCAGCAGCTTATACCCCGACAGGGATCGGAATCAGCCCCAGCATTTT. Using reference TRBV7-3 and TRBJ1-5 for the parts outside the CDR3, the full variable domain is GAGVSQTPSNKVTEKGKYVELRCDPISGHTALYWYRQSLGQGPEFLIYFQGTGAADDSGLPNDRFFAVRPEGSVSTLKIQRTERGDSAVYLCASSLYPDRDRNQPQHFGDGTRLSIL.

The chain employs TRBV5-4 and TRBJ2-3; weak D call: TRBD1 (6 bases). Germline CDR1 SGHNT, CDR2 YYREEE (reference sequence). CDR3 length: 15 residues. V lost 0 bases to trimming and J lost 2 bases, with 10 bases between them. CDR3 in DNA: TGTGCCAGCAGCTTGGAGACAGGCCCCACAGATACGCAGTATTTT. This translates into CASSLETGPTDTQYF.

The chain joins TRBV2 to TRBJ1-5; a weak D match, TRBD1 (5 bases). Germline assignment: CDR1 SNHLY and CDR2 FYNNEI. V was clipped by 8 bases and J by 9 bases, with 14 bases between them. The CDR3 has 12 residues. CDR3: CASFGGWGPQHF. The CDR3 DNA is TGTGCCAGCTTTGGGGGGTGGGGGCCCCAGCATTTT.

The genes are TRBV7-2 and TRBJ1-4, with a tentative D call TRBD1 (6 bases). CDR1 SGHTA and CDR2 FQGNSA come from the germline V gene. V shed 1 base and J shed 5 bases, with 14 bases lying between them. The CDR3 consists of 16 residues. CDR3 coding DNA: TGTGCCAGCAGCTTAGGGAGGAGGACAGACAATGAAAAACTGTTTTTT. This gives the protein CASSLGRRTDNEKLFF.

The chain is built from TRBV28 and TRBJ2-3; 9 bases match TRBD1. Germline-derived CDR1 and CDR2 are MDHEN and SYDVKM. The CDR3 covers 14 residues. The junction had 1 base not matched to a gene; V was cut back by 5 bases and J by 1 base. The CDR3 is CASSRTGGTDTQYF. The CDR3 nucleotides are TGTGCCAGCAGTCGGACAGGGGGCACAGATACGCAGTATTTT.

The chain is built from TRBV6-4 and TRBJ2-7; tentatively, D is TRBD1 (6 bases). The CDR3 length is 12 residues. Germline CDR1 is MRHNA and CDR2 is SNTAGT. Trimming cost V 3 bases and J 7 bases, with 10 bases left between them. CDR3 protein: CASSDWGREQYF. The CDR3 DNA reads TGTGCCAGCAGTGATTGGGGGCGAGAGCAGTACTTC.

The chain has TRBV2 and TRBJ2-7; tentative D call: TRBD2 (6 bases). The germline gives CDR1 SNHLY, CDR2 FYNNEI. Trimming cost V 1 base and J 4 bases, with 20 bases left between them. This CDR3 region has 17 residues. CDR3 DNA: TGTGCCAGCAGTGAAGGGAGGTACAGGAGGGCCGTTTACGAGCAGTACTTC. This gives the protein CASSEGRYRRAVYEQYF.

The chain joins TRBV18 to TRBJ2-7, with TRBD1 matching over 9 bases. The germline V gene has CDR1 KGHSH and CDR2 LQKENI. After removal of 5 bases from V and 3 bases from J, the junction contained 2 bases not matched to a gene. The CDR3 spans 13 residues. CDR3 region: CASSRQGVYEQYF. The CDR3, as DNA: TGTGCCAGCTCAAGACAGGGGGTCTACGAGCAGTACTTC.

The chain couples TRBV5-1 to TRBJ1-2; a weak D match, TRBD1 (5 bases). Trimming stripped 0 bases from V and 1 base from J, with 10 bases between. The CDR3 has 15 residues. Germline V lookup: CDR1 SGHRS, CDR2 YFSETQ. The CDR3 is CASSLATGGNYGYTF. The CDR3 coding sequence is TGCGCCAGCAGCTTGGCTACAGGTGGTAACTATGGCTACACCTTC.

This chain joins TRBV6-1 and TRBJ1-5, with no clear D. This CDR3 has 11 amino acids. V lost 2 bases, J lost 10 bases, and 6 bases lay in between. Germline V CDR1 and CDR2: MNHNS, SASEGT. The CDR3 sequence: CASSETLPQHF. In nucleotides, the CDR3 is TGTGCCAGCAGTGAAACTCTACCCCAGCATTTT.

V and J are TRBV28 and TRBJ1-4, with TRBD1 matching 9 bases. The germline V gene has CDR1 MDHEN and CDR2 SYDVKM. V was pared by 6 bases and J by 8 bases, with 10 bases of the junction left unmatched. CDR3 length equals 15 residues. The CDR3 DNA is TGTGCCAGCAGGTCGTCGGGACAGGGAAGCGAAAAACTGTTTTTT. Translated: CASRSSGQGSEKLFF.

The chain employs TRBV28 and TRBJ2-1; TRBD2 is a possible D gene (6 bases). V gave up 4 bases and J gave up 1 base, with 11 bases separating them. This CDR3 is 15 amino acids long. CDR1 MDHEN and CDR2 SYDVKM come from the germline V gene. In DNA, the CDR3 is TGTGCCAGCAGTTCTACGGGGAGGTCCTACAATGAGCAGTTCTTC. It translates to CASSSTGRSYNEQFF.

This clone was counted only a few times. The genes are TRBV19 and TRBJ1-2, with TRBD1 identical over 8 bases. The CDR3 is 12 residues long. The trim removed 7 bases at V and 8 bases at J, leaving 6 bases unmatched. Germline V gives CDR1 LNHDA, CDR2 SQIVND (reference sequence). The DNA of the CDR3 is TGTGCCAGTACCTCCAGACAGGGGGGCTACACCTTC. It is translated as CASTSRQGGYTF.

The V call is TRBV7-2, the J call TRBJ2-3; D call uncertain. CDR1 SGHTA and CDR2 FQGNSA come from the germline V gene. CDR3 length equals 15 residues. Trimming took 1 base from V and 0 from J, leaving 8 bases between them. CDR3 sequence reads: CASSLVAASTDTQYF. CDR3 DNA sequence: TGTGCCAGCAGCTTAGTGGCGGCTAGCACAGATACGCAGTATTTT.

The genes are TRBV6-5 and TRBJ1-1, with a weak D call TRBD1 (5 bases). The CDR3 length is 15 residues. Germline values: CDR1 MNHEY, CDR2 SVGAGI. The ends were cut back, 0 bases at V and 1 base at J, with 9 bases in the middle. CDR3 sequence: CASSYSPTGNTEAFF. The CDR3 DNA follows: TGTGCCAGCAGTTACTCTCCCACAGGGAACACTGAAGCTTTCTTT.

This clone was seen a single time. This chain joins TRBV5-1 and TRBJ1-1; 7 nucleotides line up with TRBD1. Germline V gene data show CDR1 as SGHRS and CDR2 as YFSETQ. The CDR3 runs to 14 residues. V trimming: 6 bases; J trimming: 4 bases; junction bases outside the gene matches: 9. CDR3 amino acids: CASTPPGQTTEAFF. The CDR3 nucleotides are TGCGCCAGCACTCCCCCGGGACAGACCACTGAAGCTTTCTTT.

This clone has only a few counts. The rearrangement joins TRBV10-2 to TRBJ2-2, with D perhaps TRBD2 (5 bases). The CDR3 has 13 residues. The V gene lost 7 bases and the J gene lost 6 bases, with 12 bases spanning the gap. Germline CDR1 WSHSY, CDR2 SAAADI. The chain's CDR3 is CASKRTPPGELFF. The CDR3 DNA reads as TGCGCCAGCAAACGGACTCCCCCCGGGGAGCTGTTTTTT.

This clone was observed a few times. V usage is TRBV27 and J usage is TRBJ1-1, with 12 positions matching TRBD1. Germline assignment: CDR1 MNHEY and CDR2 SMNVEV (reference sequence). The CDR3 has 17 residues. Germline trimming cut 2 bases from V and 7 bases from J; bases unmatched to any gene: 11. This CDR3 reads CASSLPTGTGGAGEAFF. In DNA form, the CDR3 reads TGTGCCAGCAGTTTACCCACCGGGACAGGGGGCGCGGGTGAAGCTTTCTTT.

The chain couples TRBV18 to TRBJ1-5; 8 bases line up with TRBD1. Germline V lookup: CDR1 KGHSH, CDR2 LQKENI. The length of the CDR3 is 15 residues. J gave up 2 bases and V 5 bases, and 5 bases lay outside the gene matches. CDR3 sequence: CASSATGARNQPQHF. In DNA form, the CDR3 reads TGTGCCAGCTCAGCGACAGGGGCGCGCAATCAGCCCCAGCATTTT. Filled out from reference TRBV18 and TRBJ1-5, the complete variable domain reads NAGVMQNPRHLVRRRGQEARLRCSPMKGHSHVYWYRQLPEEGLKFMVYLQKENIIDESGMPKERFSAEFPKEGPSILRIQQVVRGDSAAYFCASSATGARNQPQHFGDGTRLSIL.

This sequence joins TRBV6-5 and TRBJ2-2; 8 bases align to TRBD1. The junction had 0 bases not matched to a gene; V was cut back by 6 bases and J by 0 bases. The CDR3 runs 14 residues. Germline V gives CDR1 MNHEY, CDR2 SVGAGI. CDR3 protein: CASRGQANTGELFF. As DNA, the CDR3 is TGTGCCAGCAGGGGACAGGCGAACACCGGGGAGCTGTTTTTT.

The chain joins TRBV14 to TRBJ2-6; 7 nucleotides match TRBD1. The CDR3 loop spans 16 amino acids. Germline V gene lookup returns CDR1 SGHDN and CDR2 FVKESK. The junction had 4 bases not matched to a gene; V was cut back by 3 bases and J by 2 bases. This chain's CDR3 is CASSQSGQAGANVLTF. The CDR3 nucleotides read TGTGCCAGCAGCCAGAGTGGACAGGCTGGGGCCAACGTCCTGACTTTC.

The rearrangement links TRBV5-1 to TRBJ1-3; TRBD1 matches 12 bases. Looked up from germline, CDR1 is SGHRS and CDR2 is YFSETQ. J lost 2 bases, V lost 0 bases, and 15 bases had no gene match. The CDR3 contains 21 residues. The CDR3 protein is CASSLVVGTGGLGVAGNTIYF. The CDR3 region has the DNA TGCGCCAGCAGCTTGGTAGTGGGGACAGGGGGCTTAGGTGTAGCTGGAAACACCATATATTTT.

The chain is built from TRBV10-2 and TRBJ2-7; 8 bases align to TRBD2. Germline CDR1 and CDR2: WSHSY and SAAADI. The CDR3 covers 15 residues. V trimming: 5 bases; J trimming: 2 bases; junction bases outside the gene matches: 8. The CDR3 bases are TGCGCCAGCAGTAAGAGCGGGGGCCCTACCTACGAGCAGTACTTC. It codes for CASSKSGGPTYEQYF.